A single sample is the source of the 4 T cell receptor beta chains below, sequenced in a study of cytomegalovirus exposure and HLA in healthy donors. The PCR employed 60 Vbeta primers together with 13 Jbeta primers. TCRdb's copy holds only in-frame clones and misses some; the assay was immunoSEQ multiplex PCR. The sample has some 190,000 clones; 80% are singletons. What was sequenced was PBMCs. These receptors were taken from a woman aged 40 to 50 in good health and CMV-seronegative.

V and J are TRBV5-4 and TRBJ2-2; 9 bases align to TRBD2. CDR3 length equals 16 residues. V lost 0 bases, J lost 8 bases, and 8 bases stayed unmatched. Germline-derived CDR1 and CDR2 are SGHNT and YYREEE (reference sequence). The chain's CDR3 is CASSLGVAGARGELFF. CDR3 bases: TGTGCCAGCAGCTTGGGGGTAGCGGGAGCCAGGGGGGAGCTGTTTTTT. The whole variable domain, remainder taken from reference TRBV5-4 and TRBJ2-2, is ETGVTQSPTHLIKTRGQQVTLRCSSQSGHNTVSWYQQALGQGPQFIFQYYREEENGRGNFPPRFSGLQFPNYSSELNVNALELDDSALYLCASSLGVAGARGELFFGEGSRLTVL.

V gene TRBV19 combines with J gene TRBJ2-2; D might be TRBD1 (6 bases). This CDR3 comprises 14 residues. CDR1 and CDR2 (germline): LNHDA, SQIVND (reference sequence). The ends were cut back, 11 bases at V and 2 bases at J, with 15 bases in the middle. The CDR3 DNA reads TGTGCCTGCACTACAGGGCCTAACACCGGGGAGCTGTTTTTT. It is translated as CACTTGPNTGELFF.

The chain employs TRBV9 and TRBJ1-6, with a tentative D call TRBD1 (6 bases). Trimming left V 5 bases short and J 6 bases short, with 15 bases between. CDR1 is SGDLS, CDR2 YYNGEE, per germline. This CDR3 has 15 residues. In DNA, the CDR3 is TGTGCCAGCAGAGAGGGGGACCGAGGTAATTCACCCCTCCACTTT. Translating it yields CASREGDRGNSPLHF.

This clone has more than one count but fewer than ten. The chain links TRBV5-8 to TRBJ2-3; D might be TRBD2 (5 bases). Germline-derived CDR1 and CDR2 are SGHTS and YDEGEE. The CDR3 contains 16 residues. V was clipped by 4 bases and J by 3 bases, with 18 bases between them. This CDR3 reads CASSPVGWEKTDTQYF. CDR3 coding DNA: TGTGCCAGCAGCCCCGTGGGGTGGGAGAAAACAGATACGCAGTATTTT.